The 8 T cell receptor beta chains below come from one sample, sequenced in a study of OX40 agonist ivuxolimab in advanced cancers. Sequenced by immunoSEQ multiplex PCR; TCRdb stores in-frame clones only, minus some. The data show approximately 39,000 clones, roughly 91% seen once. This sample comprised CD4+ or CD8+ T cells sorted from blood, obtained in a trial of the OX40 agonist ivuxolimab. Every receptor here comes from an adult with an advanced solid tumor such as melanoma, head and neck, liver or kidney cancer.

This clone was counted once. The chain is built from TRBV9 and TRBJ2-1; D unresolved. The length of the CDR3 is 12 residues. Germline V lookup: CDR1 SGDLS, CDR2 YYNGEE. Trimming cost V 0 bases and J 6 bases, with 4 bases left between them. The CDR3 region has the DNA TGTGCCAGCAGCGTAGTCTCCAATGAGCAGTTCTTC. Its translation: CASSVVSNEQFF.

The CDR3 spells CASSVTGGINYGYTF. The CDR3 nucleotides read TGTGCCAGCAGCGTAACAGGGGGCATTAACTATGGCTACACCTTC. The gene calls are TRBV9 and TRBJ1-2, with 9 bases aligning to TRBD1. Per the germline V gene, CDR1 is SGDLS and CDR2 is YYNGEE. The CDR3 loop spans 15 amino acids. The trim removed 1 base at V and 1 base at J, leaving 2 bases unmatched.

The rearrangement links TRBV14 to TRBJ2-7; no firm D call. CDR1 is SGHDN, CDR2 FVKESK, per germline. CDR3 length: 13 amino acids. Deletions cut 1 base from V and 4 bases from J, with 8 bases between. DNA of the CDR3: TGTGCCAGCAGCCAAGGGTATCCATACGAGCAGTACTTC. This translates into CASSQGYPYEQYF.

This rearrangement joins TRBV13 to TRBJ2-7, with D possibly matching TRBD2 (5 bases). Between the trimmed V and J ends, which lost 8 bases and 2 bases, there was a span of 10 bases. Germline V gene sequence: CDR1 PRHDT, CDR2 FYEKMQ (reference sequence). The CDR3 is made up of 12 amino acids. The CDR3 loop is CASGVGAYEQYF. CDR3 DNA sequence: TGTGCCAGCGGTGTCGGGGCCTACGAGCAGTACTTC.

CDR3 nucleotides: TGTGCCAGCAGTTTGGGGGTTTGGCCCTACGAGCAGTACTTC. It translates to CASSLGVWPYEQYF. The chain couples TRBV28 to TRBJ2-7; D may match TRBD1 or TRBD2 (5 bases each). This CDR3 contains 14 residues. Germline V lookup: CDR1 MDHEN, CDR2 SYDVKM. The ends were cut back, 3 bases at V and 2 bases at J, with 11 bases in the middle.

The chain combines TRBV6-5 with TRBJ1-4, with D unresolved. V was shortened by 3 bases and J by 0 bases, with 8 bases between the two germline ends. Per germline, CDR1 MNHEY and CDR2 SVGAGI. The CDR3 is made up of 15 amino acids. In nucleotides, the CDR3 is TGTGCCAGCAGTTATTCCCTTGCAACTAATGAAAAACTGTTTTTT. Protein sequence: CASSYSLATNEKLFF.

This clone has a single count. The CDR3 sequence is CASSSDPSSGLEQFF. CDR3 in DNA: TGTGCCAGCAGCTCCGACCCTAGCTCGGGACTCGAGCAGTTCTTC. The genes are TRBV7-3 and TRBJ2-1; tentative D call: TRBD2 (6 bases). The germline V gene encodes CDR1 SGHTA and CDR2 FQGTGA. This CDR3 has 15 residues. The V end was cut by 4 bases, the J end by 10 bases, with 20 bases between.

This clone has a handful of counts. The V and J genes are TRBV5-4 and TRBJ2-1; 10 nucleotides agree with TRBD2. The V and J ends lost 5 bases and 4 bases, in that order; junction bases with no gene match: 3. Looked up from germline, CDR1 is SGHNT and CDR2 is YYREEE (reference sequence). This CDR3 has 14 residues. CDR3 nucleotides: TGTGCCAGCAGGGCTAGCGGGAGTTACAATGAGCAGTTCTTC. Its translation is CASRASGSYNEQFF.